This paragraph covers one T cell receptor (beta chain) sequence. The antigen remains undetermined. One end of the junction varies from germline; a read error may be responsible. Distinct nucleotide sequences in the sample also encode this CDR3. These data are taken from a study of OX40 agonist ivuxolimab in advanced cancers. Study-wide context: In this trial design, patients received ivuxolimab intravenously at 0.01 to 10 mg/kg every 2 weeks. Findings of the study overall: With doses of 0.1 to 3.0 mg/kg, CD4+ and CD8+ blood T cells had undergone clonal expansion by week 6.

Clones were sequenced by immunoSEQ multiplex PCR, and TCRdb holds only the in-frame ones, with some missing. The data show tens of thousands of clones, around 84% seen once. Germline-derived CDR1 and CDR2 are MNHNS and SASEGT. The length of the CDR3 is 16 residues. The sample in question was CD4+ or CD8+ T cells sorted from blood, obtained in a trial of the OX40 agonist ivuxolimab. The receptor was isolated from an adult with an advanced solid tumor such as melanoma, head and neck, liver or kidney cancer. V is TRBV6-1 and J is TRBJ1-1; a possible D gene is TRBD1 (6 bases). This CDR3 is CASSDGGLMANTEAFF. The DNA for the CDR3 is TGTGCCAGTAGTGATGGGGGGCTCATGGCGAACACTGAAGCTTTCTTT.